This T cell receptor (beta chain) was documented in a study of cytomegalovirus exposure and HLA in healthy donors (dated by TCRdb to about 2017). For the wider study: An earlier analysis of some 600 of the donors reported about 280 Gb of sequence data and roughly 120 million unique TCR beta sequences obtained from about 170 million T cells. HLA typing included class I and class II loci at four-digit resolution. In the later analysis, no new phenotypic data were used to find candidate immune exposures; instead, reliance was placed on TCR beta sequences and their occurrence across donors. Several DR-DQ haplotypes were treated as single units for association and clustering because of strong linkage in the cohort. An early release covering 550 to 700 HLA-typed donors comprised approximately 300 gigabases of sequencing data and 65 million to 100 million unique TCR sequences. A later genetic analysis used genome-wide SNP genotypes for about 60% of the roughly 670 donors, treating that subset as a discovery cohort. Across approximately 420 genotyped donors of the cohort, an average of approximately 220,000 unique TCR beta nucleotide sequences per donor were sequenced, and roughly a sixth of those sequences were non-productive. Along with the roughly 670-subject first cohort, a separate validation cohort of about 110 different subjects was used. All discovery cohort repertoires had been generated using a single sequencing platform. The study was designed to test whether signatures of past pathogen exposure could be identified by cataloging public T cell receptors. Using immunosequencing, the study profiled T cell repertoires from about 650 subjects and related those repertoires to cytomegalovirus serostatus. A later analysis re-analyzed previously published TCR beta repertoires from hundreds of donors and added high-resolution HLA genotyping to study TCR occurrence patterns. The genetic ancestry cluster associated with self-reported Caucasian donors included about four fifths of the approximately 430 genotyped donors. The number of donors typed differed by locus, with 629-630 for A, B, C, DRB1 and DQB1, roughly 550 for DQA1, about 610 for DPA1, and some 440 for DPB1. To predict cytomegalovirus infection status, the study brought together high-throughput TCR immunosequencing, statistical association of individual TCRs with disease status, and machine learning. To decide whether each TCR beta V gene segment behaved as functional or pseudogenic, an earlier analysis of fewer than 750 of the donors relied on high-throughput TCR beta sequencing. Donor age, sex, ethnicity and CMV serostatus were compiled alongside the repertoire data. General study outcomes and caveats: According to a later analysis, parvovirus B19, influenza, CMV and Epstein-Barr virus appeared linked to several top co-occurrence clusters. A group of highly shared sequence variants was considered likely to be a technical artifact of the sequencing pipeline. In the study, roughly 160 TCR beta chains were listed as associated with cytomegalovirus. In a later analysis, HLA-associated TCR beta chains showed more clonal expansion and lower generation probabilities than non-associated chains that were equally common. A later analysis associated some 17,000 TCR beta sequences with specific HLA alleles at a false discovery rate of 0.05. Because counts were too low, some 17 rarely observed V segments, including chromosome 9 orphons, were left out of the earlier analysis of 587 of the donors. A later analysis found that TCR association rates varied across HLA loci, with DRB1 alleles showing the most associated TCRs and HLA-C alleles the fewest. According to a later genetic analysis, donors in an Asian-associated ancestry cluster had fewer N-insertions in productive TCRs than the approximately 630-donor mean. Most TCR sequences were seen in very few donors, while some public TCRs were found in many individuals. Because the 87-base-pair reads could not distinguish some IMGT-functional V segments, including TRBV6-2 and TRBV6-3, those segments were excluded. Broadly in line with IMGT annotations, most TCR beta V segments showed up in productive rearrangements about 90% or about 30% of the time in an earlier analysis of about 500 of the donors. The authors suggested that the approach could potentially be extended to other disease states and immunological phenotypes. In vitro tests confirmed that a few of the cytomegalovirus-associated TCR beta chains recognize cytomegalovirus antigens. In a later genetic analysis, a missense DCLRE1C variant was associated with V-gene and J-gene trimming of TCR beta chains, and the association was replicated in an independent cohort. Linkage disequilibrium might explain the correlated functional status among segregating V segments, but an unknown experimental factor could not be excluded. For the cohort, immune exposure information was limited to CMV serostatus. Assigning TCR associations to individual alleles was difficult when HLA alleles, especially DR and DQ, strongly co-occurred. The classifier was reported to diagnose cytomegalovirus status with high specificity and sensitivity in both the original and validation cohorts. A further reported finding was that TCR beta sequences accurately predicted the HLA-A and HLA-B alleles for most subjects in the first cohort. The presence/absence analyses assumed that sequencing depth was roughly uniform across donors, and that assumption may not be true. HLA typing was unavailable for some donors at each locus, so association tests used only the typed subset. Only TCR beta chains were sequenced in this cohort, and the absence of alpha or paired-chain data limited detectable features. Most CMV-associated TCR beta chains appeared to be HLA-restricted in a later analysis, and the HLA associations seemed to be driven largely by CMV exposure.

In total, 630 or so healthy bone marrow donors made up the cohort. All cohort members were sampled while nominally healthy, although unrecorded immune exposures were likely present. The donor tested CMV seropositive and was one of the 289 seropositive cohort members. A peripheral blood sample was provided by each donor, and peripheral blood mononuclear cells were used for TCR beta sequencing. The Qiagen DNeasy Blood Extraction Kit was used to extract genomic DNA from the blood cell samples. Library method: the immunoSEQ multiplex PCR assay. For the multiplex PCR, a mixture combining 60 forward primers for TCR Vbeta segments and 13 reverse primers for TCR Jbeta segments was used. The CDR3 region of rearranged TCR beta genes was amplified from genomic DNA by a multiplex PCR assay. The amplified TCR beta libraries were sequenced on the Illumina HiSeq System as 87-base-pair reads. Per the authors' processing: A later analysis counted approximately 76 million unique TCR beta chains across the 550 to 700 repertoires, and some 11 million of these chains were shared by at least two donors. Raw reads were error-corrected and collapsed into unique sequences with a nearest-neighbor algorithm that merged closely related sequences to remove PCR and sequencing errors. To assign V, D and J gene segments, CDR3 sequences were aligned to IMGT reference sequences. For a sequence to be retained, at least a six-nucleotide match to both a V gene segment and a J gene segment was required. Rearrangements were classified as productive when the CDR3 lacked stop codons and remained in frame with V and J, and all other rearrangements were classified as non-productive. Following IMGT convention, CDR3 was defined as the stretch from the second conserved V-encoded cysteine up to the conserved J-encoded phenylalanine. In an earlier analysis of just under 600 of the donors, sequences lacking an unambiguous match to a single V gene segment were excluded. In an earlier analysis of 587 of the donors, a V segment was called functional when productive rearrangements were above 56.7%, and segregating when the standard deviation between donors exceeded 5%. A statistical classification framework was built for diagnosing cytomegalovirus status from the catalog of TCR beta chain sequences. In a later analysis, TCR nucleotide sequences were compared against IMGT/GENE-DB human TR gene sequences so that V and J genes could be assigned. Using the TCRdist pipeline, a later analysis assigned CDR3 sequences along with most-parsimonious VDJ recombination scenarios. A later analysis defined each TCR beta chain by its CDR3 amino acid sequence plus V-gene family, and excluded reads lacking a unique V-gene family. A later analysis removed 550 to 650 highly shared, low-generation-probability nucleotide sequences to deal with suspected cross-contamination and a sequencing artifact. A later analysis calculated a clonal expansion index for each public chain from normalized within-repertoire ranks of inferred template counts. Generation probabilities in a later analysis came from a VDJ recombination model fitted to out-of-frame rearrangements, and those results were checked against IGoR. Hypergeometric tests were used in a later analysis to score TCR-TCR, TCR-HLA and TCR-CMV co-occurrence, with a repertoire-size bias correction applied to the TCR pairs. To estimate false discovery rates, a later analysis permuted the HLA or CMV assignments 20 times. A later analysis grouped co-occurring TCRs with DBSCAN, adding TCRdist sequence similarity when clustering within HLA-allele-positive subsets. For co-occurrence clustering, repertoires with fewer than 30,000 or more than 120,000 public chains were excluded, along with four to six repertoires with anomalous nucleotide sharing. The immuneACCESS repertoire file appears here via TCRdb, limited to in-frame rearrangements. These files lack a portion of the clones; in checked studies, under half of the deficit traces to unresolved V genes, and the cause of the others is not known. V and J calls plus clone size are reproduced from that table; the DNA served to infer D and trimming. The sample table contains 150,000 to 200,000 clones; only one count was recorded for 65% to 80% of them. The ten largest make up approximately 2.9% of the sample.

CDR3 length: 14 amino acids, cysteine to phenylalanine. Just CDR3 DNA is preserved here, 42 bases in frame from base 1. Taken from the germline V gene, the CDR1 and CDR2 loops are SGHTA and FQGNSA. The junction shows trimming of 3 bases on V and 3 bases on J, plus 10 bases between the germline ends. This clone was counted once. Its antigen is not yet known. It has no much larger one-base neighbor in the sample; base qualities were not kept. This clonotype was sampled from a woman aged 40 to 50 in good health and CMV-seropositive. The chain is assembled from TRBV7-2 and TRBJ2-3, and TRBD1 may be the D gene, going by 5 matching bases. Sequencing used PBMCs. At the DNA level, the sequence is TGTGCCAGCAGCTTCAGGGAACCTACAGATACGCAGTATTTT. This translates into CASSFREPTDTQYF. The entire variable domain, with the stretches around the CDR3 drawn from the reference TRBV7-2 and TRBJ2-3 proteins, is GAGVSQSPSNKVTEKGKDVELRCDPISGHTALYWYRQSLGQGLEFLIYFQGNSAPDKSGLPSDRFSAERTGGSVSTLTIQRTQQEDSAVYLCASSFREPTDTQYFGPGTRLTVL.